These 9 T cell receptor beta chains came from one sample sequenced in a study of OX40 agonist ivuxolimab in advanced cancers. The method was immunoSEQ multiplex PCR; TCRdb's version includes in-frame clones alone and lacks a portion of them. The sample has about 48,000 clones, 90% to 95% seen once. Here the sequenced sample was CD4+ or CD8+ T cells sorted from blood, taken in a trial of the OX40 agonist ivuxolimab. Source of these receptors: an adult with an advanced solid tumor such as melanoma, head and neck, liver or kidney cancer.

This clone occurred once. The chain's CDR3 is CASTSDTGELFF. The CDR3 bases are TGTGCCAGCACGAGCGACACCGGGGAGCTGTTTTTT. The chain joins TRBV2 to TRBJ2-2; D unclear. Per germline, CDR1 SNHLY and CDR2 FYNNEI. The CDR3 totals 12 residues. V lost 7 bases and J lost 3, with 6 bases in between.

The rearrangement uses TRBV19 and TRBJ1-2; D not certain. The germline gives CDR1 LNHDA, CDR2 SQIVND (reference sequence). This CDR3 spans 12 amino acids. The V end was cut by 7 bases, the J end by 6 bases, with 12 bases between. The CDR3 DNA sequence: TGTGCCAGTAACATGGGGATGAATGGCTACACCTTC. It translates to CASNMGMNGYTF.

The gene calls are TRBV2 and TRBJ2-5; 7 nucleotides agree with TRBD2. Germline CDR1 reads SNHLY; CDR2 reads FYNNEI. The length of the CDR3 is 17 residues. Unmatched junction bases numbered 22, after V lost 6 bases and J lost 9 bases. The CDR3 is CASSLGIEAGSRGSQYF. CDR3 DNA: TGTGCCAGCAGCCTCGGCATAGAAGCGGGGTCTAGAGGGTCCCAGTACTTC.

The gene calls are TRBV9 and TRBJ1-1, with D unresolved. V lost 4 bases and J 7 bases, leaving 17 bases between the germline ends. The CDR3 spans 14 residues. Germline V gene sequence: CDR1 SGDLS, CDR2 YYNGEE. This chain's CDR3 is CASSPTPGFYEAFF. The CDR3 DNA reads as TGTGCCAGCAGCCCCACTCCGGGTTTTTATGAAGCTTTCTTT.

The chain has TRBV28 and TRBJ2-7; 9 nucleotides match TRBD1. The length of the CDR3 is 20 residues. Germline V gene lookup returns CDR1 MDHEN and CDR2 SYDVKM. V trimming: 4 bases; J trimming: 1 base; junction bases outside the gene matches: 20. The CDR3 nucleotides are TGTGCCAGCAGTTCCCGGAATGGGGCGACTCCGGACAGGGGTTCCTACGAGCAGTACGTC. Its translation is CASSSRNGATPDRGSYEQYV.

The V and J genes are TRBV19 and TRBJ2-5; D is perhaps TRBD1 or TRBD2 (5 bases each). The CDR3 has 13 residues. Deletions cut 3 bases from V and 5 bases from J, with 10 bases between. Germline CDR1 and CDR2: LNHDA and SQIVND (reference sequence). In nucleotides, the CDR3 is TGTGCCAGTAGTATTGGGGGATCGGAGACCCAGTACTTC. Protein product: CASSIGGSETQYF.

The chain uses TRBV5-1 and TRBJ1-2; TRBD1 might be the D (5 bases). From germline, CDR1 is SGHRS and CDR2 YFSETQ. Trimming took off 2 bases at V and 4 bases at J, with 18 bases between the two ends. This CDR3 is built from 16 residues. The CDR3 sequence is CASSFTGTASGYGYTF. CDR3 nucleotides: TGCGCCAGCAGCTTCACCGGGACCGCAAGCGGCTATGGCTACACCTTC.

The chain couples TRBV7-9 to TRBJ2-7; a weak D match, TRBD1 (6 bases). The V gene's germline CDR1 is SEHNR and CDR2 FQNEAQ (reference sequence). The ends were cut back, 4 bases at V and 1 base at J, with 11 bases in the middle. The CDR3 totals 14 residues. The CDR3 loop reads CASSSGTKSYEQYF. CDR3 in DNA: TGTGCCAGCAGCTCCGGGACAAAGTCCTACGAGCAGTACTTC.

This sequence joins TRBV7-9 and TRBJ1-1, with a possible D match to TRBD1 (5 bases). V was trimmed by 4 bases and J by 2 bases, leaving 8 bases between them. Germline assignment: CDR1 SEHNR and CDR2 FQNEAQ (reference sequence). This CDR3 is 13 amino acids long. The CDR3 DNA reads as TGTGCCAGCAGCTACGGGGACAACACTGAAGCTTTCTTT. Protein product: CASSYGDNTEAFF.